The 12 T cell receptor beta chains below come from one sample, sequenced in a study of T cells in Graves' hyperthyroidism and ophthalmopathy. RNA transcripts served as the template for amplifying TCR beta CDR3 regions. Using the HTBI primer set, a first-round RT-PCR was run on the TCR CDR3. TCRdb processed the multiplex PCR reads anew with MiXCR; each CDR3 protein has one entry. The sample includes hundreds of thousands of distinct CDR3 sequences, roughly a third of them seen just once. Sequencing input: blood. These receptors all stem from a woman aged 40 to 55 with Graves' hyperthyroidism.

The gene calls are TRBV7-3 and TRBJ2-3, with 9 nucleotides matching TRBD2. Germline CDR1 reads SGHTA; CDR2 reads FQGTGA. The junction had 5 bases not matched to a gene; V was cut back by 1 base and J by 3 bases. The CDR3 length is 16 residues. The CDR3 is CASSLMGSGSTDTQYF. The DNA of the CDR3 is TGTGCCAGCAGCTTAATGGGTAGCGGGAGTACAGATACGCAGTATTTT.

Only a few counts were recorded for this clonotype. This chain joins TRBV9 and TRBJ1-2; D call uncertain. Trimming removed 4 bases at V and 2 bases at J, with 12 bases between. In germline, CDR1 is SGDLS, CDR2 YYNGEE. This CDR3 region has 14 residues. CDR3 DNA sequence: TGTGCCAGCAGCTTAGACAACGGGAACTATGGCTACACCTTC. This codes for CASSLDNGNYGYTF.

A remark on this clonotype: A much larger clone differs by one base, so this may be a read error. The chain recombines TRBV20-1 with TRBJ1-4; perhaps TRBD1 as D (6 bases). V was cut by 8 bases and J by 4 bases, with 17 bases left in between. CDR3 size: 14 residues. CDR1 and CDR2 (germline): DFQATT, SNEGSKA (reference sequence). The CDR3, as DNA: TGCAGTAGCAGAACTGCACAGGGTAATGAAAAACTGTTTTTT. Protein product: CSSRTAQGNEKLFF.

The rearrangement uses TRBV28 and TRBJ2-6; maybe TRBD1 (6 bases). Deletions cut 10 bases from V and 4 bases from J, with 17 bases between. There are 15 residues in the CDR3. In germline, CDR1 is MDHEN, CDR2 SYDVKM. Written as DNA, the CDR3 is TGTGCCATTCGTCCAGGGGCTAGCGGGGCCAACGTCCTGACTTTC. Amino acid sequence: CAIRPGASGANVLTF.

The CDR3 bases are TGTGCCAGCAGCCCCGGACAGGGGGCTATTTACTACGAGCAGTACTTC. Protein sequence: CASSPGQGAIYYEQYF. The J gene is TRBJ2-7, the V gene TRBV7-2, with 11 nucleotides matching TRBD1. Germline V gene lookup returns CDR1 SGHTA and CDR2 FQGNSA. J lost 3 bases, V lost 5 bases, and 9 bases had no gene match. The CDR3 is 16 residues long.

In this sample, this clonotype turned up many times. This chain joins TRBV10-3 and TRBJ2-2; D is perhaps TRBD1 (5 bases). The CDR3 contains 16 residues. Trimming shortened V by 4 bases and J by 1 base, and 13 bases separated the two germline ends. Germline V gives CDR1 ENHRY, CDR2 SYGVKD. The CDR3 bases are TGTGCCATCAGTGGGGGCGTCGGGCGGAACACCGGGGAGCTGTTTTTT. Residues: CAISGGVGRNTGELFF.

The V gene is TRBV7-2, the J gene TRBJ1-1; D unclear. V lost 5 bases and J lost 7, with 17 bases in between. Germline V lookup: CDR1 SGHTA, CDR2 FQGNSA. CDR3 length: 14 residues. The CDR3 protein is CASSRPSTGNEAFF. The CDR3 coding sequence is TGTGCCAGCAGCCGTCCTTCTACGGGTAATGAAGCTTTCTTT.

J is TRBJ2-2 and V is TRBV4-3; possible D gene TRBD1, 5 bases. Trimming took 1 base from V and 7 from J, leaving 7 bases between them. CDR1 LGHNA and CDR2 YSLEER come from the germline V gene. The CDR3 totals 13 residues. CDR3: CASSQADSGELFF. The CDR3 nucleotides are TGCGCCAGCAGCCAAGCAGACAGCGGGGAGCTGTTTTTT.

The CDR3 DNA is TGTGCCAGCAGTGACTCAGGACTAGCGGGTTACGAGCAGTACTTC. It codes for CASSDSGLAGYEQYF. The V gene is TRBV25-1, the J gene TRBJ2-7; 11 bases are shared with TRBD2. V lost 3 bases to trimming and J lost 4 bases; unmatched junction nucleotides: 5. Germline V gene lookup returns CDR1 MGHDK and CDR2 SYGVNS. This CDR3 is built from 15 residues.

J is TRBJ2-3 and V is TRBV5-1; D might be TRBD1 (6 bases). Trimming removed 6 bases from V and 2 bases from J, with 13 bases in between. In germline, CDR1 is SGHRS, CDR2 YFSETQ. This CDR3 comprises 14 residues. CDR3 amino acids: CASNLQGNTDTQYF. The CDR3 nucleotides are TGCGCCAGCAACCTTCAGGGGAACACAGATACGCAGTATTTT. Full variable domain (rest looked up from reference TRBV5-1 and TRBJ2-3): KAGVTQTPRYLIKTRGQQVTLSCSPISGHRSVSWYQQTPGQGLQFLFEYFSETQRNKGNFPGRFSGRQFSNSRSEMNVSTLELGDSALYLCASNLQGNTDTQYFGPGTRLTVL.

This clonotype was seen at least ten times. This chain links TRBV7-2 with TRBJ2-7; 7 bases are shared with TRBD1. The V gene end was trimmed by 9 bases and the J gene end by 0 bases; junction bases not matched to a gene: 8. Germline V gene data show CDR1 as SGHTA and CDR2 as FQGNSA. The CDR3 sequence is 14 residues long. CDR3 DNA: TGTGCCAGTTCTTCTGGGACAGCCTCCTACGAGCAGTACTTC. Translated, it gives CASSSGTASYEQYF.

The chain links TRBV5-1 to TRBJ2-7; D is tentatively TRBD1 or TRBD2 (5 bases each). The last part of the DNA fits TRBJ2-4 better; the J call may be wrong. The V gene's germline CDR1 is SGHRS and CDR2 YFSETQ. The CDR3 contains 13 residues. The CDR3 here is CASNPDTGDIQYF. For the CDR3, the DNA is TGCGCCAGCAATCCGGACACCGGGGACATTCAGTACTTC.